Presented here are 30 T cell receptor beta chains from one specimen sequenced in a study of T cell responses to AZD1222 COVID-19 vaccine. Some clones are missing from TCRdb's copy, which holds only in-frame ones; the method was immunoSEQ multiplex PCR. The table has fewer than 200,000 clones, 91% seen once. This specimen consisted of peripheral blood, obtained 28 days after the second AZD1222 dose. These receptors all stem from an adult who received the AZD1222 COVID-19 vaccine.

The chain is built from TRBV10-2 and TRBJ1-2, with D unclear. The CDR3 is 14 residues long. CDR1 WSHSY and CDR2 SAAADI come from the germline V gene. With 3 bases removed from V and 8 bases from J, the gap between germline ends came to 16 bases. CDR3 bases: TGCGCCAGCAGTGATTCATTCAGGCAGCGGGGCTACACCTTC. Protein sequence: CASSDSFRQRGYTF.

This clone was counted a single time. The chain recombines TRBV27 with TRBJ1-2; D might be TRBD1 (5 bases). This CDR3 has 13 residues. The germline V and J ends were trimmed by 7 bases and 4 bases, with 13 bases remaining between them. Germline CDR1 is MNHEY and CDR2 is SMNVEV (reference sequence). The CDR3 region is CASTSGHSYGYTF. DNA for the CDR3: TGTGCCAGCACCAGCGGACATAGCTATGGCTACACCTTC.

The chain has TRBV7-2 and TRBJ1-5; TRBD1 is a possible D gene (5 bases). V was trimmed by 1 base and J by 0 bases, leaving 10 bases between them. The length of the CDR3 is 16 residues. Germline CDR1 SGHTA, CDR2 FQGNSA. The CDR3 DNA follows: TGTGCCAGCAGCTTAGTTGGGGGTCTTAGCAATCAGCCCCAGCATTTT. It yields the protein CASSLVGGLSNQPQHF. The whole variable domain, filled in from reference TRBV7-2 and TRBJ1-5, reads GAGVSQSPSNKVTEKGKDVELRCDPISGHTALYWYRQSLGQGLEFLIYFQGNSAPDKSGLPSDRFSAERTGGSVSTLTIQRTQQEDSAVYLCASSLVGGLSNQPQHFGDGTRLSIL.

This clone was detected only once. CDR3 DNA: TGTGCCAGCAGGAAGCAGGGTGGGGTAACTAATGAAAAACTGTTTTTT. This encodes CASRKQGGVTNEKLFF. The rearrangement joins TRBV2 to TRBJ1-4; D might be TRBD1 (5 bases). Trimming took 6 bases from V and 1 from J, leaving 15 bases between them. In germline, CDR1 is SNHLY, CDR2 FYNNEI. CDR3 length: 16 amino acids.

This clone came up once. The gene calls are TRBV6-2 or TRBV6-3 and TRBJ1-2, with D unclear. The CDR3 spans 14 residues. The germline V and J ends were trimmed by 2 bases and 1 base, with 8 bases remaining between them. Germline V gives CDR1 MNHEY, CDR2 SVGEGT. The CDR3 protein is CASSYSGRNYGYTF. In DNA, the CDR3 is TGTGCCAGCAGTTACAGTGGCCGTAACTATGGCTACACCTTC.

CDR3 nucleotide sequence: TGTGCCAGCAGCTTCGGGACAGGGGGCACAGATACGCAGTATTTT. Its protein is CASSFGTGGTDTQYF. The chain uses TRBV7-6 and TRBJ2-3; 10 positions match TRBD1. J lost 1 base, V lost 3 bases, and 1 base had no gene match. In germline, CDR1 is SGHVS, CDR2 FNYEAQ. This CDR3 spans 15 amino acids.

The chain carries TRBV18 and TRBJ2-7, with 7 bases lining up with TRBD2. The germline V gene has CDR1 KGHSH and CDR2 LQKENI. V lost 0 bases to trimming and J lost 5 bases; unmatched junction nucleotides: 7. The CDR3 is 15 amino acids. Here the CDR3 DNA reads TGTGCCAGCTCACCACCGGGGCTAGCGGTCCACGAGCAGTACTTC. Protein: CASSPPGLAVHEQYF.

This clone came up once. The V call is TRBV2, the J call TRBJ2-6; the D gene is possibly TRBD1 (5 bases). Germline V CDR1 and CDR2: SNHLY, FYNNEI. There are 14 residues in the CDR3. Trimming took off 3 bases at V and 4 bases at J, with 7 bases between the two ends. CDR3 nucleotide sequence: TGTGCCAGCAGTGATAGGGGAGGGGCCAACGTCCTGACTTTC. This translates into CASSDRGGANVLTF.

The DNA for the CDR3 is TGTGCCAGCAGCTCGGACAGGGGGCGGTACGACACCATATATTTT. This translates into CASSSDRGRYDTIYF. This chain uses TRBV7-8 with TRBJ1-3, with 11 bases that match TRBD1. Germline-derived CDR1 and CDR2 are SGHVS and FQNEAQ. The CDR3 sequence is 15 residues long. V was clipped by 4 bases and J by 8 bases; unmatched bases: 7.

V and J are TRBV5-1 and TRBJ2-7, with D possibly TRBD2 on 6 matching bases. V was shortened by 3 bases and J by 0 bases, with 16 bases between the two germline ends. There are 16 residues in the CDR3. Germline values: CDR1 SGHRS, CDR2 YFSETQ. DNA for the CDR3: TGCGCCAGCAGCTCCCTTTTTGGGCGGGACTCCTACGAGCAGTACTTC. The encoded protein is CASSSLFGRDSYEQYF.

The V gene is TRBV19, the J gene TRBJ1-6; D is undetermined. Germline V gene sequence: CDR1 LNHDA, CDR2 SQIVND (reference sequence). With 4 bases removed from V and 4 bases from J, the gap between germline ends came to 11 bases. The CDR3 runs to 15 residues. CDR3 residues: CASSTTAAYNSPLHF. The DNA of the CDR3 is TGTGCCAGTAGTACCACGGCCGCGTATAATTCACCCCTCCACTTT.

The V and J genes are TRBV7-9 and TRBJ2-2, with 10 nucleotides matching TRBD2. The V and J ends lost 4 bases and 2 bases, in that order; junction bases with no gene match: 10. From germline, CDR1 is SEHNR and CDR2 FQNEAQ (reference sequence). This CDR3 is 18 amino acids long. The CDR3 sequence is CASSSLSGGIFNTGELFF. The CDR3 nucleotides read TGTGCCAGCAGCTCTCTTAGCGGGGGGATTTTTAACACCGGGGAGCTGTTTTTT.

A single count supports this clone. The V and J genes are TRBV7-9 and TRBJ1-2; no clear D gene. With 1 base removed from V and 6 bases from J, the gap between germline ends came to 3 bases. The CDR3 spans 11 residues. CDR1 SEHNR and CDR2 FQNEAQ come from the germline V gene (reference sequence). The CDR3 reads CASSLGDGYTF. The CDR3 DNA is TGTGCCAGCAGCTTAGGGGATGGCTACACCTTC.

This chain uses TRBV6-5 with TRBJ2-5, with 8 bases aligning to TRBD2. The CDR3 loop spans 14 amino acids. CDR1 is MNHEY and CDR2 is SVGAGI in the germline V gene. Germline trimming cut 2 bases from V and 7 bases from J; bases unmatched to any gene: 6. CDR3 in amino acids: CASSYGAGGRTQYF. The DNA for the CDR3 is TGTGCCAGCAGTTACGGTGCGGGGGGTAGGACCCAGTACTTC.

The chain joins TRBV5-6 to TRBJ2-7; D may be TRBD2 (5 bases). Germline V gene lookup returns CDR1 SGHDT and CDR2 YYEEEE. Trimming pared 4 bases from V and 2 bases from J, leaving 19 bases between. CDR3 length equals 16 residues. The CDR3 reads CASSPGGRGRAYEQYF. CDR3 bases: TGTGCCAGCAGCCCAGGAGGTCGGGGTCGAGCCTACGAGCAGTACTTC. Together with reference TRBV5-6 and TRBJ2-7, the CDR3 gives the full variable domain: DAGVTQSPTHLIKTRGQQVTLRCSPKSGHDTVSWYQQALGQGPQFIFQYYEEEERQRGNFPDRFSGHQFPNYSSELNVNALLLGDSALYLCASSPGGRGRAYEQYFGPGTRLTVT.

The gene calls are TRBV7-9 and TRBJ1-2; perhaps TRBD1 as D (6 bases). Per the germline V gene, CDR1 is SEHNR and CDR2 is FQNEAQ (reference sequence). V was clipped by 2 bases and J by 12 bases, with 10 bases between them. CDR3 size: 11 residues. In nucleotides, the CDR3 is TGTGCCAGCAGCTTAACAGGGAACCACACCTTC. This sequence encodes CASSLTGNHTF.

The gene calls are TRBV29-1 and TRBJ2-4; the match to TRBD1 covers 8 bases. The CDR3 has 17 amino acids. CDR1 and CDR2 (germline): SQVTM, ANQGSEA. The J segment lost 1 base and the V segment lost 3 bases, leaving 11 bases of the junction unmatched. CDR3 region: CSVEARGRSSAKNIQYF. As DNA, the CDR3 is TGCAGCGTTGAGGCCAGGGGGCGGTCGTCGGCCAAAAACATTCAGTACTTC.

The CDR3: CASSPVPSDEKYF. Written as DNA, the CDR3 is TGTGCCAGCAGCCCTGTGCCTTCTGACGAAAAGTACTTC. The chain links TRBV5-5 to TRBJ2-7; D is ambiguous. V lost 4 bases, J lost 11 bases, and 19 bases lay in between. Germline V gene sequence: CDR1 SGHKS, CDR2 YYEKEE (reference sequence). The CDR3 is made up of 13 amino acids.

The V gene is TRBV13, the J gene TRBJ1-3, with 8 nucleotides matching TRBD1. J lost 0 bases, V lost 5 bases, and 9 bases had no gene match. The CDR3 covers 17 residues. Germline V CDR1 and CDR2: PRHDT, FYEKMQ (reference sequence). The CDR3 DNA sequence: TGTGCCAGCAGCAAACCGGGACAGGCCCGCTCTGGAAACACCATATATTTT. Amino acid sequence: CASSKPGQARSGNTIYF. The full variable domain, completed using reference TRBV13 and TRBJ1-3, is AAGVIQSPRHLIKEKRETATLKCYPIPRHDTVYWYQQGPGQDPQFLISFYEKMQSDKGSIPDRFSAQQFSDYHSELNMSSLELGDSALYFCASSKPGQARSGNTIYFGEGSWLTVV.

The chain links TRBV24-1 to TRBJ2-3; D possibly corresponds to TRBD1 (6 bases). CDR3 length equals 15 residues. Germline V gives CDR1 KGHDR, CDR2 SFDVKD. Trimming stripped 4 bases from V and 2 bases from J, with 12 bases between. CDR3 in amino acids: CATSDPGTNTDTQYF. The CDR3 DNA sequence: TGTGCCACCAGTGACCCCGGGACAAACACAGATACGCAGTATTTT.

The CDR3 bases are TGTGCCAGCAGCCAAGCTAGGACTAACAGACGTGTCCGGGTTGAGCAGTTCTTC. As protein: CASSQARTNRRVRVEQFF. V and J are TRBV4-2 and TRBJ2-1, with D perhaps matching TRBD2 (6 bases). This CDR3 spans 18 amino acids. The germline gives CDR1 LGHNA, CDR2 YNFKEQ. V lost 1 base and J 9 bases, leaving 25 bases between the germline ends.

This clone was picked up a small number of times. The gene calls are TRBV6-5 and TRBJ1-3, with D perhaps matching TRBD1 (6 bases). Germline CDR1 and CDR2: MNHEY and SVGAGI. The ends were cut back, 6 bases at V and 0 bases at J, with 15 bases in the middle. The CDR3 has 16 residues. The CDR3 sequence: CASSYTWTVSGNTIYF. The CDR3 DNA sequence: TGTGCCAGCAGCTACACCTGGACAGTCTCTGGAAACACCATATATTTT.

The CDR3 DNA reads TGTGCCAGCAGCTTACCGGGAGAGACCCAGTACTTC. Encoded protein: CASSLPGETQYF. The rearrangement uses TRBV7-9 and TRBJ2-5; D ambiguous. The CDR3 is 12 amino acids. Germline values: CDR1 SEHNR, CDR2 FQNEAQ (reference sequence). Between the trimmed V and J ends, which lost 2 bases and 4 bases, there was a span of 5 bases.

This clone was observed a single time. The V and J genes are TRBV7-9 and TRBJ2-1; D gene uncertain. Germline CDR1 and CDR2: SEHNR and FQNEAQ (reference sequence). The CDR3 contains 15 residues. With 5 bases removed from V and 3 bases from J, the gap between germline ends came to 14 bases. The CDR3 nucleotides read TGTGCCAGCAGCCTTTCCTCGCTCCTCTACAATGAGCAGTTCTTC. This sequence encodes CASSLSSLLYNEQFF.

The CDR3 loop is CSASWAGSGNTIYF. The DNA of the CDR3 is TGCAGTGCTAGTTGGGCAGGGAGCGGAAACACCATATATTTT. The chain has TRBV20-1 and TRBJ1-3; D is perhaps TRBD1 (5 bases). The V end lost 3 bases, the J end lost 4 bases, and 13 bases lay between the germline ends. Per germline, CDR1 DFQATT and CDR2 SNEGSKA (reference sequence). The CDR3 length is 14 residues.

Comment on this clone: Other DNA sequences in this sample translate to the same CDR3. The chain combines TRBV6-5 with TRBJ1-5, with D unresolved. V was shortened by 0 bases and J by 2 bases, with 8 bases between the two germline ends. The germline gives CDR1 MNHEY, CDR2 SVGAGI. The CDR3 runs to 15 residues. CDR3 DNA: TGTGCCAGCAGTTACTCTGGCGGGCGCAATCAGCCCCAGCATTTT. The encoded protein is CASSYSGGRNQPQHF.

This sequence joins TRBV18 and TRBJ2-7; D perhaps matches TRBD1 (6 bases). This CDR3 comprises 14 residues. V was cut by 2 bases and J by 0 bases, with 8 bases left in between. Germline V gene sequence: CDR1 KGHSH, CDR2 LQKENI. The CDR3 region has the DNA TGTGCCAGCTCACCAGACAGGACCTCCTACGAGCAGTACTTC. It codes for CASSPDRTSYEQYF.

The DNA for the CDR3 is TGTGCCACCAGTGATTTGGGGTGGCCCCGGGAGACAGCCCTCTCATGCTATGGCTACACCTTC. It codes for CATSDLGWPRETALSCYGYTF. This chain uses TRBV24-1 with TRBJ1-2; tentatively, D is TRBD1 (5 bases). V shed 0 bases and J shed 4 bases, with 29 bases lying between them. CDR1 KGHDR and CDR2 SFDVKD come from the germline V gene. The CDR3 covers 21 residues.

This clone occurred a few times. This chain connects TRBV14 to TRBJ2-1; D ambiguous. V shed 2 bases and J shed 3 bases, with 8 bases lying between them. The CDR3 spans 14 residues. Germline V lookup: CDR1 SGHDN, CDR2 FVKESK. The CDR3 coding sequence is TGTGCCAGCAGCCAACGACGGATCTACAATGAGCAGTTCTTC. Translated: CASSQRRIYNEQFF.

J is TRBJ2-5 and V is TRBV5-1; 7 bases are a match to TRBD1. Germline V CDR1 and CDR2: SGHRS, YFSETQ. The junction had 4 bases not matched to a gene; V was cut back by 4 bases and J by 1 base. The CDR3 sequence is 14 residues long. CDR3 sequence: CASSPGTVQETQYF. The CDR3 nucleotides are TGCGCCAGCAGCCCCGGGACAGTCCAAGAGACCCAGTACTTC.